Below, one T cell receptor (beta chain) is given with its context. As yet, its antigen is unknown. The entry originates in a study of shared clonotypes between healthy human individuals. Overall study context: Donor composition was a couple of women and a few men, aged 18 to 49.

Researchers partitioned CD4+ cells into CD45RA+ naive and CD45RA-negative memory subsets. The study's findings and limits: Deeper or shallower sequencing was expected to change how clonotypes are shared among donors. Non-shared clonotypes had lower generation probabilities than those shared by all four donors.

The assay was immunoSEQ multiplex PCR, and TCRdb's table has in-frame clones only and misses some. The data show under 1,100,000 clones, about four fifths seen once. Per germline, CDR1 LGHNA and CDR2 YSLEER. V was pared by 1 base and J by 4 bases, with 12 bases between. The CDR3 runs to 15 residues. This receptor was identified in a man between 18 and 35 years old in good health. Some clones in this sample may be carry-over from other donors' samples. Input material: memory CD4+ T cells from PBMCs. Subset specified: CD45RA-negative fraction. The rearrangement uses TRBV4-3 and TRBJ2-3, with no clear D. The CDR3 loop reads CASSQGYSLADTQYF. The DNA of the CDR3 is TGCGCCAGCAGCCAAGGCTATAGTTTGGCAGATACGCAGTATTTT.